Reported below is one TCR beta chain. What it binds is unknown. Prior to DNA extraction, the samples held roughly 1-10 million cryopreserved PBMC. The libraries were made with immunoSEQ v3.0 at survey level. Generated by immunoSEQ multiplex PCR, the TCRdb table keeps only in-frame clones and is missing some. Of roughly 20,000 clones listed, 70% to 90% are singletons. The record originates from a study of long-term antiretroviral therapy in people with HIV. Study findings and constraints: Relative to control repertoires, HIV repertoires exhibited narrower CDR3 length ranges. Clonal populations expanded prior to ART predominated within the repertoire at all time points. Once patients were on ART, diversity went higher but still fell short of transplant donor controls.

CDR3 length: 11 residues. The ends lost 3 bases at V and 9 bases at J; junction bases unmatched: 1. The germline V gene has CDR1 KGHSH and CDR2 LQKENI. The TCR originated in a man in his 60s with HIV. Here the sequenced sample was unsorted PBMCs, taken 2.3 years after starting antiretroviral therapy. V usage is TRBV18 and J usage is TRBJ1-1, with 7 bases fitting TRBD1. The CDR3 region has the DNA TGTGCCAGCTCACCGACAGGGCAAGCTTTCTTT. Protein product: CASSPTGQAFF.